The clone carrying this T cell receptor beta chain was seen just once. Its specificity is unknown. This sample stems from a study of cytomegalovirus exposure and HLA in healthy donors. Broader study findings: Trimming of TCR beta V- and J-genes showed a link, identified in a later analysis, to a missense DCLRE1C variant. As immune exposure information, only CMV serostatus was available. Upon later analysis, HLA-associated TCR beta chains proved more clonally expanded than other, equally common chains. Fewer N-insertions (relative to the roughly 630-donor mean) were reportedly seen in an Asian-associated ancestry cluster in a later analysis.

60 Vbeta and 13 Jbeta primers were used in PCR. Clones were sequenced by immunoSEQ multiplex PCR, and TCRdb holds only the in-frame ones, with some missing. The repertoire holds about 150,000 clones, with 79% as singletons. V was clipped by 5 bases and J by 0 bases, with 23 bases between them. In germline, CDR1 is MGHRA, CDR2 YSYEKL. This CDR3 spans 19 amino acids. V usage is TRBV4-1 and J usage is TRBJ2-1, with D possibly being TRBD2 (6 bases). Sequences were obtained from PBMCs. The TCR was taken from a man aged 50 to 60 in good health and CMV-seropositive. CDR3 nucleotide sequence: TGCGCCAGCAGCTACCTCGGGGGAGCGGGCCCGAGCTCCTACAATGAGCAGTTCTTC. Amino acids: CASSYLGGAGPSSYNEQFF.